This T cell receptor beta chain originates from a study of T cells after yellow fever vaccination. Comments on this clonotype: Its antigen is not identified.

Whole-study findings and limits: CD4 and CD8 compartments shared a small share of clonotypes.

TCRdb re-derived calls from the 5' RACE reads in MiXCR, one entry per CDR3 protein. Altogether roughly 500,000 distinct CDR3 sequences are present, approximately 21% being singletons, with the ten largest covering 13% to 15%. V was clipped by 3 bases and J by 2 bases, with 13 bases between them. Germline V lookup: CDR1 ENHRY, CDR2 SYGVKD. The CDR3 length is 15 residues. The chain links TRBV10-3 to TRBJ2-5; D is unresolved. Sample: PBMCs, taken 15 days after the yellow fever booster vaccination. The clonotype comes from a man aged 25 to 45 who received the YFV17D yellow fever vaccine. The CDR3 loop reads CAISDPAAQQETQYF. CDR3 coding DNA: TGTGCCATCAGTGATCCCGCGGCGCAACAAGAGACCCAGTACTTC.